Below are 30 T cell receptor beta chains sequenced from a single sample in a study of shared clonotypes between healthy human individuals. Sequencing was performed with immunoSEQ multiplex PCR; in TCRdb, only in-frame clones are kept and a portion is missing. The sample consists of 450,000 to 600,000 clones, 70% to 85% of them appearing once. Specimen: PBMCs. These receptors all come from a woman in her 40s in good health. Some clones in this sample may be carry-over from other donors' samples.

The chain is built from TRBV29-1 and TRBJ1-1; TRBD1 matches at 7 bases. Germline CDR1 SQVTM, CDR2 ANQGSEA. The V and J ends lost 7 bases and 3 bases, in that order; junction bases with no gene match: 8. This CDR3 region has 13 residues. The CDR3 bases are TGCAGCGGTCAACAGGGGAGGGACACTGAAGCTTTCTTT. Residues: CSGQQGRDTEAFF.

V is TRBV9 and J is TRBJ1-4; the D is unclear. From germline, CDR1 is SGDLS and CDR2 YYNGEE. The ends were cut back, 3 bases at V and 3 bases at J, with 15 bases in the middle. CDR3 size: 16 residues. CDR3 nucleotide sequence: TGTGCCAGCAGCGCGAGGCCGGGCGGGGCTAATGAAAAACTGTTTTTT. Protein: CASSARPGGANEKLFF. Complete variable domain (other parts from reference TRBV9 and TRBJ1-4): DSGVTQTPKHLITATGQRVTLRCSPRSGDLSVYWYQQSLDQGLQFLIQYYNGEERAKGNILERFSAQQFPDLHSELNLSSLELGDSALYFCASSARPGGANEKLFFGSGTQLSVL.

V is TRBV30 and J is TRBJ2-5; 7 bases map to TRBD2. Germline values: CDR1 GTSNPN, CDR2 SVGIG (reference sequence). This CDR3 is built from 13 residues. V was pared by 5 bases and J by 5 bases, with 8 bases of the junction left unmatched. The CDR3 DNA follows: TGTGCCTGGCGGGGGAGGGGAGGGGAGACCCAGTACTTC. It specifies CAWRGRGGETQYF.

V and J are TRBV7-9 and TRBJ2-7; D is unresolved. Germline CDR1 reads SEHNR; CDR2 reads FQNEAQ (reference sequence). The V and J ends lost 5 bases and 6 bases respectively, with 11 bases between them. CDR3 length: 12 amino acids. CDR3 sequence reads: CASSKLVAEQYF. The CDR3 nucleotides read TGTGCCAGCAGCAAGTTGGTCGCCGAGCAGTACTTC.

CDR3 protein: CASSWAGASNQPQHF. For the CDR3, the DNA is TGTGCCAGCAGTTGGGCAGGGGCGAGCAATCAGCCCCAGCATTTT. The genes are TRBV28 and TRBJ1-5; D may be TRBD1 (6 bases). Trimming took off 4 bases at V and 1 base at J, with 11 bases between the two ends. This CDR3 region has 15 residues. In germline, CDR1 is MDHEN, CDR2 SYDVKM.

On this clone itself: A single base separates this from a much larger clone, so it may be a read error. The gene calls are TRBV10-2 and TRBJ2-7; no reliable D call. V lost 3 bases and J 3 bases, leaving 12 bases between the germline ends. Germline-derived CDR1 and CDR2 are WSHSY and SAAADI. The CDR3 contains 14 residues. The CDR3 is CASSDLDGVYEQYF. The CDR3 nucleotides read TGCGCCAGCAGTGATTTGGACGGAGTCTACGAGCAGTACTTC.

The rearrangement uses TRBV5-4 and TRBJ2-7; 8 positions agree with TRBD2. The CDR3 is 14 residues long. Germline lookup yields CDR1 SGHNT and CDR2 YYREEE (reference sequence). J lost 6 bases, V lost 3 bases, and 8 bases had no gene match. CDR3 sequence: CASSSQREMSEQYF. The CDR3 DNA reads TGTGCCAGCAGCTCCCAGCGGGAGATGAGCGAGCAGTACTTC.

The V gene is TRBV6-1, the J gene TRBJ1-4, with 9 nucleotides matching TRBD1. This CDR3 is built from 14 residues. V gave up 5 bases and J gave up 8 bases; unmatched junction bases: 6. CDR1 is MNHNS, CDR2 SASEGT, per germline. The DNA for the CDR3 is TGTGCCAGCAGTCCCGGGACAGGGTACGAAAAACTGTTTTTT. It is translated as CASSPGTGYEKLFF.

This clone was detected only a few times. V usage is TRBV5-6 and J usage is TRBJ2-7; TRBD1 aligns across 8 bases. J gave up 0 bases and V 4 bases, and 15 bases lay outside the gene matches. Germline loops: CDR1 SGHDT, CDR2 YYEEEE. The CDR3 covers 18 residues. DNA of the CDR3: TGTGCCAGCAGCAAAGACCGGGACAGGACCTCTTACTCCTACGAGCAGTACTTC. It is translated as CASSKDRDRTSYSYEQYF. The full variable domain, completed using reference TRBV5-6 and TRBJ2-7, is DAGVTQSPTHLIKTRGQQVTLRCSPKSGHDTVSWYQQALGQGPQFIFQYYEEEERQRGNFPDRFSGHQFPNYSSELNVNALLLGDSALYLCASSKDRDRTSYSYEQYFGPGTRLTVT.

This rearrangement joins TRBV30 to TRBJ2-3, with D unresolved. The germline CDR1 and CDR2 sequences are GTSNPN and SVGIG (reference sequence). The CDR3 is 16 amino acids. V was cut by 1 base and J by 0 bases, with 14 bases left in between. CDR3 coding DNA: TGTGCCTGGAGTGGGTCAACAAGAGCTAGCACAGATACGCAGTATTTT. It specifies CAWSGSTRASTDTQYF. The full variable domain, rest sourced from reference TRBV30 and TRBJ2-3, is SQTIHQWPATLVQPVGSPLSLECTVEGTSNPNLYWYRQAAGRGLQLLFYSVGIGQISSEVPQNLSASRPQDRQFILSSKKLLLSDSGFYLCAWSGSTRASTDTQYFGPGTRLTVL.

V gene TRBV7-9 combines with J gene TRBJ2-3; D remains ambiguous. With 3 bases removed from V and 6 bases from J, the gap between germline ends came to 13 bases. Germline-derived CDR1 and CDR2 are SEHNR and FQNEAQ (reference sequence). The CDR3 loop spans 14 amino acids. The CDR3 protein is CASSFRFSGDTQYF. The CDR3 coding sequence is TGTGCCAGCAGCTTCCGGTTTTCTGGGGATACGCAGTATTTT.

This CDR3 reads CASSYSGTVPEAFF. The CDR3 nucleotides are TGTGCCAGCAGTTACTCCGGGACAGTACCTGAAGCTTTCTTT. This chain joins TRBV6-6 and TRBJ1-1; 7 nucleotides line up with TRBD1. This CDR3 spans 14 amino acids. Losses at the gene ends were 0 bases for V and 6 bases for J; bases not matched to a gene: 4. Germline-derived CDR1 and CDR2 are MNHNY and SVGAGI (reference sequence).

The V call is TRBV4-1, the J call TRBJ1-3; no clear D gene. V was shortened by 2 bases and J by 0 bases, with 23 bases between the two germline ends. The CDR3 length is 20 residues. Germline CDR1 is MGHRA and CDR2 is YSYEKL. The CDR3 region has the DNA TGCGCCAGCAGCCAACCCCTTCTTCCCGCCGGTGGCCCCTCTGGAAACACCATATATTTT. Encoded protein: CASSQPLLPAGGPSGNTIYF.

In nucleotides, the CDR3 is TGTGCCAGCAGCTTAGGGGGGTTCCCCTACGAGCAGTACTTC. Amino acids: CASSLGGFPYEQYF. This chain joins TRBV11-2 and TRBJ2-7, with D perhaps matching TRBD1 or TRBD2 (5 bases each). V was cut by 1 base and J by 2 bases, with 9 bases left in between. There are 14 residues in the CDR3. Germline loops: CDR1 SGHAT, CDR2 FQNNGV. Filled out from reference TRBV11-2 and TRBJ2-7, the complete variable domain reads EAGVAQSPRYKIIEKRQSVAFWCNPISGHATLYWYQQILGQGPKLLIQFQNNGVVDDSQLPKDRFSAERLKGVDSTLKIQPAKLEDSAVYLCASSLGGFPYEQYFGPGTRLTVT.

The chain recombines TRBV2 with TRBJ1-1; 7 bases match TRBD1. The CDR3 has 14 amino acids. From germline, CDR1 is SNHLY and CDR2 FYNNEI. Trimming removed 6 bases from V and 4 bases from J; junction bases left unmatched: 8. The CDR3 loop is CASRIEQGSTEAFF. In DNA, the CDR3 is TGTGCCAGCAGAATAGAACAGGGGAGCACTGAAGCTTTCTTT.

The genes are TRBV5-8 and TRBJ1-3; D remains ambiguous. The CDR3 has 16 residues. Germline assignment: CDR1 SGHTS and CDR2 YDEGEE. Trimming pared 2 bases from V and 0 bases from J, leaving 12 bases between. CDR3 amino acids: CASSLSITFSGNTIYF. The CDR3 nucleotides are TGTGCCAGCAGCTTAAGTATCACTTTCTCTGGAAACACCATATATTTT.

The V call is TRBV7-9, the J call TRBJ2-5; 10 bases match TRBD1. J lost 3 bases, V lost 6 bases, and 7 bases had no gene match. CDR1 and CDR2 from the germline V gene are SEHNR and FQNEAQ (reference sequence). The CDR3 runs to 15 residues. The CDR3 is CASRPGQGEEETQYF. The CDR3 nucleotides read TGTGCCAGCAGACCAGGACAGGGGGAAGAAGAGACCCAGTACTTC.

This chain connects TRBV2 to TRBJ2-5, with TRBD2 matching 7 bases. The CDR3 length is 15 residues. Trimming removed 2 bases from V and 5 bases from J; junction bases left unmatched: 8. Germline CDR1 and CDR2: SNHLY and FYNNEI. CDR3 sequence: CASSELAAEIETQYF. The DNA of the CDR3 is TGTGCCAGCAGTGAACTAGCGGCGGAGATCGAGACCCAGTACTTC.

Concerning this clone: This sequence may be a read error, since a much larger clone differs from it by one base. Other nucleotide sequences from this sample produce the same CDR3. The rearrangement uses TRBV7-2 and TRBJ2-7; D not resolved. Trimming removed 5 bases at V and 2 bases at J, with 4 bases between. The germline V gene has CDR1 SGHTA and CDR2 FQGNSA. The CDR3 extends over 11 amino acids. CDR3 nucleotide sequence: TGTGCCAGCAGCCCGGCCTACGAGCAGTACTTC. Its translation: CASSPAYEQYF.

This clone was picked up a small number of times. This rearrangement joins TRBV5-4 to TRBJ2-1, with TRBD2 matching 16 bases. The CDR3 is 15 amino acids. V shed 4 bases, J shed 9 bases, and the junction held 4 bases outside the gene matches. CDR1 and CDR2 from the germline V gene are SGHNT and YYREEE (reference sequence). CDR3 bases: TGTGCCAGCAGCCTAGGGACTAGCGGGAGGGTTGAGCAGTTCTTC. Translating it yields CASSLGTSGRVEQFF. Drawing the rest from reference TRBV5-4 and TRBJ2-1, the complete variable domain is ETGVTQSPTHLIKTRGQQVTLRCSSQSGHNTVSWYQQALGQGPQFIFQYYREEENGRGNFPPRFSGLQFPNYSSELNVNALELDDSALYLCASSLGTSGRVEQFFGPGTRLTVL.

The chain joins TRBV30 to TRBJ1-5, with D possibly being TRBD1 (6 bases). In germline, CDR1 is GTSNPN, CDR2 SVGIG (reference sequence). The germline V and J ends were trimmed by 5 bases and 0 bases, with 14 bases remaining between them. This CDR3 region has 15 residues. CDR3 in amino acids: CAWSRGANSNQPQHF. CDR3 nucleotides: TGTGCCTGGTCAAGGGGGGCTAATAGCAATCAGCCCCAGCATTTT.

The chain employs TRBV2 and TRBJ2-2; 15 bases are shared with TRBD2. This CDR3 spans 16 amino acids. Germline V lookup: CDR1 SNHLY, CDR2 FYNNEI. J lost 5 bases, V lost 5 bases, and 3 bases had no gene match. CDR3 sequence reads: CASSRGLAGGTGELFF. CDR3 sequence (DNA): TGTGCCAGCAGTCGTGGACTAGCGGGAGGGACCGGGGAGCTGTTTTTT. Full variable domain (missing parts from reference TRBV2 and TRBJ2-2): EPEVTQTPSHQVTQMGQEVILRCVPISNHLYFYWYRQILGQKVEFLVSFYNNEISEKSEIFDDQFSVERPDGSNFTLKIRSTKLEDSAMYFCASSRGLAGGTGELFFGEGSRLTVL.

CDR3 DNA sequence: TGTGCCAGCAGTTCGGGACTAGCGGGAGAATTGGGTAATGAGCAGTTCTTC. Protein: CASSSGLAGELGNEQFF. The V gene is TRBV28, the J gene TRBJ2-1, with 14 positions matching TRBD2. With V trimmed by 4 bases and J by 7 bases, 9 bases remained unmatched. The germline V gene encodes CDR1 MDHEN and CDR2 SYDVKM. The CDR3 covers 17 residues.

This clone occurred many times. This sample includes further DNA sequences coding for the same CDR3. CDR3 coding DNA: TGTGCCAGCAGCTTGAGCTCCTATAATTCACCCCTCCACTTT. As protein: CASSLSSYNSPLHF. The chain has TRBV7-3 and TRBJ1-6; D not resolved. Trimming took 3 bases from V and 0 from J, leaving 3 bases between them. This CDR3 contains 14 residues. Germline CDR1 reads SGHTA; CDR2 reads FQGTGA.

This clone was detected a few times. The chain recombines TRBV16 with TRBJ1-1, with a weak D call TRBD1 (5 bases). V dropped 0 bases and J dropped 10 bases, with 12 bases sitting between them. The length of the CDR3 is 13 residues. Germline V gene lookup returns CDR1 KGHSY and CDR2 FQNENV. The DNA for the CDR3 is TGTGCCAGCAGCCAATCTTGGCAGGGCGGAGCTTTCTTT. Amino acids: CASSQSWQGGAFF.

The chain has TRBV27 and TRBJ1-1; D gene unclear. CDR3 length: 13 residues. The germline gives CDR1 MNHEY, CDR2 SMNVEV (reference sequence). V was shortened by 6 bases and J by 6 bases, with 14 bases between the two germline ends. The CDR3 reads CASSQVSGSEAFF. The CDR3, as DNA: TGTGCCAGCAGCCAAGTTTCGGGGTCTGAAGCTTTCTTT.

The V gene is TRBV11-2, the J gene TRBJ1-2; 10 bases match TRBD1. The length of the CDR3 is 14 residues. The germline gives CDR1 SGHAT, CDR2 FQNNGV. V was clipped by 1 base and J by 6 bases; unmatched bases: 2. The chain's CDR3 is CASSLAGTGDGYTF. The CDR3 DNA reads TGTGCCAGCAGCTTAGCCGGGACAGGGGATGGCTACACCTTC.

The CDR3 here is CASSPRPDTYEQYF. CDR3 in DNA: TGTGCCAGCAGCCCTCGACCCGACACCTACGAGCAGTACTTC. The chain has TRBV7-9 and TRBJ2-5; no reliable D call. Judging by the DNA end, TRBJ2-7 fits better; the J call may be wrong. There are 14 residues in the CDR3. Germline V lookup: CDR1 SEHNR, CDR2 FQNEAQ (reference sequence).

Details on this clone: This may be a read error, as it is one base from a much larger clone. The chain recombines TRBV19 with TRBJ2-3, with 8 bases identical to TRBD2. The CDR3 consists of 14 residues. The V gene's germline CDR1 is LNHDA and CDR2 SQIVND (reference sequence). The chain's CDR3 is CASRGGLGTGTQYF. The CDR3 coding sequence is TGTGCCAGTAGAGGGGGACTAGGAACAGGTACGCAGTATTTT. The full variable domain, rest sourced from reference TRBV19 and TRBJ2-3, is DGGITQSPKYLFRKEGQNVTLSCEQNLNHDAMYWYRQDPGQGLRLIYYSQIVNDFQKGDIAEGYSVSREKKESFPLTVTSAQKNPTAFYLCASRGGLGTGTQYFGPGTRLTVL.

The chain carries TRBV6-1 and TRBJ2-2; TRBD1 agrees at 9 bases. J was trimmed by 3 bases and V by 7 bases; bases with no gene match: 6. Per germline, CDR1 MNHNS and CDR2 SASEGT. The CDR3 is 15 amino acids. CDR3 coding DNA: TGTGCCAGCACCTGGGGACAGGGCGACACCGGGGAGCTGTTTTTT. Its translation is CASTWGQGDTGELFF.